The rows below give T cell receptor beta chains drawn from one sample of a study of CD8+ T cells in alopecia areata. Produced via immunoSEQ multiplex PCR; TCRdb's table is partial and in-frame only. In the table there are over 150,000 clones, roughly 60% of which are singletons. The material sequenced was CD4+ T cells sorted from blood, taken at week 0. These receptors were collected from a human donor with alopecia areata. The CDR3 runs from the conserved cysteine through the conserved F or W. D genes are given only for firm matches. The size of a clone is reported for some rows only, either as once, few or many, or as a class for expanded clones.

clone size,CDR3 length,V gene,D gene,J gene,CDR3 DNA,CDR3 protein
few,11,TRBV29-1,-,TRBJ2-4,TGCAGCGTTGAAAGGGGAAACATTCAGTACTTC,CSVERGNIQYF
-,16,TRBV27,-,TRBJ2-3,TGTGCCAGCAGTCTAGGGACTCCCTATGGGGCAGATACGCAGTATTTT,CASSLGTPYGADTQYF
-,14,TRBV25-1,-,TRBJ1-6,TGTGCCAGCAGTGAAACAGGGATGGGTTCACCCCTCCACTTT,CASSETGMGSPLHF
few,14,TRBV29-1,-,TRBJ1-5,TGCAGCGCTTGGACAGCGGGTAGCAATCAGCCCCAGCATTTT,CSAWTAGSNQPQHF
-,14,TRBV30,TRBD1,TRBJ1-2,TGTGCCTGGAGTGTAAGGGGACAGGGCTCTGGCTACACCTTC,CAWSVRGQGSGYTF
-,14,TRBV5-1,-,TRBJ1-6,TGCGCCAGCAGCTTGGTCCAGGGACGCTCACCCCTCCACTTT,CASSLVQGRSPLHF
once,15,TRBV5-1,-,TRBJ1-1,TGCGCCAGCAGCTTGATATCCAGGAGGTTGACTGAAGCTTTCTTT,CASSLISRRLTEAFF
-,16,TRBV7-7,TRBD1,TRBJ2-5,TGTGCCAGCAGCTTAGAGGGGACAGGGGGCGTCGAGACCCAGTACTTC,CASSLEGTGGVETQYF
-,14,TRBV25-1,-,TRBJ1-2,TGTGCCAGCAGTGGAGAGGGGCGATCCTATGGCTACACCTTC,CASSGEGRSYGYTF
few,13,TRBV13,-,TRBJ2-3,TGTGCCAGCAGGAGGGGCGGCACAGATACGCAGTATTTT,CASRRGGTDTQYF
-,13,TRBV5-6,-,TRBJ2-3,TGTGCCAGCAGCTTCGACAGTGTAGATACGCAGTATTTT,CASSFDSVDTQYF
-,13,TRBV7-3,-,TRBJ1-2,TGTGCCAGCAGCCGGGACCGCGGCGTAAGCTACACCTTC,CASSRDRGVSYTF
-,12,TRBV29-1,-,TRBJ2-7,TGCAGCGTTAGGGCCACCATCTACGAGCAGTACTTC,CSVRATIYEQYF
-,13,TRBV30,-,TRBJ1-4,TGTGCCTGGAGAAGGGCTGGTGTGGAAAAACTGTTTTTT,CAWRRAGVEKLFF
-,13,TRBV11-2,-,TRBJ1-6,TGTGCCAGCAGCTTAGATGCACTTCCACCCCTCCACTTT,CASSLDALPPLHF
once,18,TRBV4-3,-,TRBJ1-4,TGCGCCAGCAGCCAAGTCAACGACCTACTCGTTCTTCCGGAAAAACTGTTTTTT,CASSQVNDLLVLPEKLFF
-,14,TRBV15,-,TRBJ2-2,TGTGCCACCAGCCCTGGGGGAAACACCGGGGAGCTGTTTTTT,CATSPGGNTGELFF
-,17,TRBV28,-,TRBJ1-1,TGTGCCAGCAGTTTGGTCCAGGGAAGGGGAATGAACACTGAAGCTTTCTTT,CASSLVQGRGMNTEAFF
-,10,TRBV29-1,-,TRBJ2-1,TGCAGCGTTTCAGGAAATGAGCAGTTCTTC,CSVSGNEQFF
-,12,TRBV29-1,-,TRBJ2-3,TGCAGCATAAGTACTAGCACAGATACGCAGTATTTT,CSISTSTDTQYF
-,18,TRBV13,TRBD1,TRBJ1-4,TGTGCCAGCAGTGAGTCCGGGACAGGGAGTGCCATCGATGAAAAACTGTTTTTT,CASSESGTGSAIDEKLFF
-,13,TRBV5-6,-,TRBJ1-6,TGTGCCAGCAGCTTGGGGGGGAATTCACCCCTCCACTTT,CASSLGGNSPLHF
once,13,TRBV7-2,TRBD1,TRBJ1-2,TGTGCCAGCAGCCCGCAGGGGGCGTATGGCTACACCTTC,CASSPQGAYGYTF
-,11,TRBV29-1,-,TRBJ2-7,TGCAGCCACATAAGGGGGAACGAGCAGTACTTC,CSHIRGNEQYF
-,14,TRBV15,-,TRBJ2-7,TGTGCCACCAGCAGAGAAGGGGGACCCTACGAGCAGTACTTC,CATSREGGPYEQYF
few,15,TRBV7-6,-,TRBJ1-6,TGTGCCAGCAGCTTAGAACCAGGGTTTAATTCACCCCTCCACTTT,CASSLEPGFNSPLHF